The clone carrying this T cell receptor beta chain has at least ten counts. Its antigen is undetermined. The source of the sample is a study of T cells in Graves' hyperthyroidism and ophthalmopathy. Study-wide findings and caveats: Ophthalmopathy and stable hyperthyroidism were separated by a 13 V-J model.

Trimming shortened V by 3 bases and J by 5 bases, and 13 bases separated the two germline ends. The CDR3 loop spans 14 amino acids. Newly diagnosed hyperthyroidism patients aged 18 to 65 years had disease lasting under 2 months. Researchers took RNA transcripts and amplified the TCR beta CDR3 regions from them. The TCR CDR3 was amplified in a first-round RT-PCR using the HTBI primer set. TCRdb re-analysed the multiplex PCR reads in MiXCR, keeping a single row per CDR3 protein. Of about 300,000 distinct CDR3 sequences in the sample, approximately 16% were seen once. This chain joins TRBV12-3 or TRBV12-4 and TRBJ2-5; D is possibly TRBD1 (5 bases). The source is a man under 40 with Graves' hyperthyroidism. Sequenced sample: blood. This CDR3 is CASSLTQGQETQYF. CDR3 coding DNA: TGTGCCAGCAGTTTGACTCAGGGTCAGGAGACCCAGTACTTC.